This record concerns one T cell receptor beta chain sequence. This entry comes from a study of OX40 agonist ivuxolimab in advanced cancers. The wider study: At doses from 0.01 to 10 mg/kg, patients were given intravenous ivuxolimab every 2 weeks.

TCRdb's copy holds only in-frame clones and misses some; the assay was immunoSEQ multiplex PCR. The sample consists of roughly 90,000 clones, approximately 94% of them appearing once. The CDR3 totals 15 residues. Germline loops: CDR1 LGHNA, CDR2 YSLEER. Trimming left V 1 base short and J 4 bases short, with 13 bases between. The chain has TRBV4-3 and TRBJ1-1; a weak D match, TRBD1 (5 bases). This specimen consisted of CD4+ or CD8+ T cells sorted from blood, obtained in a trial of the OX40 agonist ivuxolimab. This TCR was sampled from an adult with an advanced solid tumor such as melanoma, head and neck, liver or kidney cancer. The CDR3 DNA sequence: TGCGCCAGCAGCCAAGTTCAGGGCACCTCCACTGAAGCTTTCTTT. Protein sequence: CASSQVQGTSTEAFF.